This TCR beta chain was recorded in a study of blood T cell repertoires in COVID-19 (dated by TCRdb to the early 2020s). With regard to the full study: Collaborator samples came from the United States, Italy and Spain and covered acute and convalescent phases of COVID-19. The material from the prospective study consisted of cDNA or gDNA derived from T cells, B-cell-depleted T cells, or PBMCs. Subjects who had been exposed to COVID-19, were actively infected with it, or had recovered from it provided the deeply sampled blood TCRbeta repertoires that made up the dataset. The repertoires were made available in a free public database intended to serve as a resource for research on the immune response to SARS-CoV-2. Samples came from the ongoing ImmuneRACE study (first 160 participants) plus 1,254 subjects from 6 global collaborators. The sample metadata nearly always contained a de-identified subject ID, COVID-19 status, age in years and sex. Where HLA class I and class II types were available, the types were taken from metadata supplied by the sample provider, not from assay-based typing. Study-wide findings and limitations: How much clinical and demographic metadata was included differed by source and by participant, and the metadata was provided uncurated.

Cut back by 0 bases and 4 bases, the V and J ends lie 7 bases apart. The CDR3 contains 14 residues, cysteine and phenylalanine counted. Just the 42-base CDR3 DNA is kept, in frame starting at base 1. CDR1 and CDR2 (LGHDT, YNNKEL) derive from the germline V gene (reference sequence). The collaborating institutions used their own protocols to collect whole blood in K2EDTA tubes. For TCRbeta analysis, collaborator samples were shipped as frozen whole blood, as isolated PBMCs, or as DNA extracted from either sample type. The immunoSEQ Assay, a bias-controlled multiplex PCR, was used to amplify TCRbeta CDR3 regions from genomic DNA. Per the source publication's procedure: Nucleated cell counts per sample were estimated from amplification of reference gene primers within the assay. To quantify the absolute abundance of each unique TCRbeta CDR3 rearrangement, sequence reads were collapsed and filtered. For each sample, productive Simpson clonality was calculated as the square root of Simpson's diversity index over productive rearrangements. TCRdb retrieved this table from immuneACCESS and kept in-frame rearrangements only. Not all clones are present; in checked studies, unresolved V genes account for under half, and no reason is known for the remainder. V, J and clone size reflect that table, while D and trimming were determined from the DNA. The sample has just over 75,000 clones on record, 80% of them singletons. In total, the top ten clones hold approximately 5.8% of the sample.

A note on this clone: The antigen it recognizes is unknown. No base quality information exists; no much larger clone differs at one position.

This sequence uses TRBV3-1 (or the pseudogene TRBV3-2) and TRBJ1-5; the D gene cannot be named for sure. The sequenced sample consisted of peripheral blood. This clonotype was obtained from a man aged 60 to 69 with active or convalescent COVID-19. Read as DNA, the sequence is TGTGCCAGCAGCCAAGATCCGGGAAATCAGCCCCAGCATTTT. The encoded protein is CASSQDPGNQPQHF.